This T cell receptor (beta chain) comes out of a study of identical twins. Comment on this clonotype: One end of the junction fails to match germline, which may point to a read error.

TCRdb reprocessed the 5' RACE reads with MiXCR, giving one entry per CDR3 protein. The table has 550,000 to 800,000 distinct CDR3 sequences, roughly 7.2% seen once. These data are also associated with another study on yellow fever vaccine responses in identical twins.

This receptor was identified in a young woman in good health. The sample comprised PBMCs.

CDR3 sequence reads: CASTIQGPGWNEQFF. DNA for the CDR3: TGTGCCAGTACTATACAGGGGCCCGGGTGGAATGAGCAGTTCTTC. The genes are TRBV19 and TRBJ2-1; TRBD1 matches 7 bases. CDR1 is LNHDA, CDR2 SQIVND, per germline (reference sequence). The CDR3 is made up of 15 amino acids.